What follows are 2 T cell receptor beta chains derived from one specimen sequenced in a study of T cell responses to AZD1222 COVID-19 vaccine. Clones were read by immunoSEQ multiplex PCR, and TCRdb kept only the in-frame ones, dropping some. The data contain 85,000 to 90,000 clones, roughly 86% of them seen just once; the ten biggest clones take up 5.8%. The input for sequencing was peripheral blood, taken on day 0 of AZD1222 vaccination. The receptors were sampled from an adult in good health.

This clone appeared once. The CDR3 sequence: CATSRGGASNQPQHF. In DNA, the CDR3 is TGTGCCACCAGCAGAGGAGGGGCTAGCAATCAGCCCCAGCATTTT. The chain carries TRBV15 and TRBJ1-5, with D perhaps TRBD1 (5 bases). Trimming removed 1 base at V and 0 bases at J, with 7 bases between. The CDR3 consists of 15 residues. The germline V gene encodes CDR1 LNHNV and CDR2 YYDKDF (reference sequence). Full variable domain (missing parts from reference TRBV15 and TRBJ1-5): DAMVIQNPRYQVTQFGKPVTLSCSQTLNHNVMYWYQQKSSQAPKLLFHYYDKDFNNEADTPDNFQSRRPNTSFCFLDIRSPGLGDTAMYLCATSRGGASNQPQHFGDGTRLSIL.

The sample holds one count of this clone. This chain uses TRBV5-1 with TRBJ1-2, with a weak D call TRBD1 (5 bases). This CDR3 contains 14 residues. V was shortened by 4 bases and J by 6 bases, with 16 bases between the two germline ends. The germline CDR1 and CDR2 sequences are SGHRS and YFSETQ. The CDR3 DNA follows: TGCGCCAGCAGCCCTCTGCGCCGACAGAATGGCTACACCTTC. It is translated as CASSPLRRQNGYTF.